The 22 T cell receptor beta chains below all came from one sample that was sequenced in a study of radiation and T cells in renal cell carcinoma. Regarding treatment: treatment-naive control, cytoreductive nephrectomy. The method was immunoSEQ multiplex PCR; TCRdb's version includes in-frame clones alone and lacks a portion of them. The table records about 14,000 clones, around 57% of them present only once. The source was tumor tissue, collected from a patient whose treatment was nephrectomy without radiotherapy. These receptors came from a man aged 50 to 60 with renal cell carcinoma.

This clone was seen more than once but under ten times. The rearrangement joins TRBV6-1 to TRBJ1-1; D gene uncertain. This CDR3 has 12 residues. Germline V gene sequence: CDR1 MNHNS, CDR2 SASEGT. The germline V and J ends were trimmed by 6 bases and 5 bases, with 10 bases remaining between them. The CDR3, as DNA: TGTGCCAGCAGCATATCAGAGACTGAAGCTTTCTTT. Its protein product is CASSISETEAFF.

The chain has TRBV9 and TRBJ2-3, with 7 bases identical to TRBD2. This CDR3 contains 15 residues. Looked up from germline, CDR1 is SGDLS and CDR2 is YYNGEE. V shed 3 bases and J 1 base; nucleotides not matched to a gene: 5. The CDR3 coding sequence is TGTGCCAGCAGCGAAGGACGGGGGGGCACAGATACGCAGTATTTT. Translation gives CASSEGRGGTDTQYF. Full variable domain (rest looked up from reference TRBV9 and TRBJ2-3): DSGVTQTPKHLITATGQRVTLRCSPRSGDLSVYWYQQSLDQGLQFLIQYYNGEERAKGNILERFSAQQFPDLHSELNLSSLELGDSALYFCASSEGRGGTDTQYFGPGTRLTVL.

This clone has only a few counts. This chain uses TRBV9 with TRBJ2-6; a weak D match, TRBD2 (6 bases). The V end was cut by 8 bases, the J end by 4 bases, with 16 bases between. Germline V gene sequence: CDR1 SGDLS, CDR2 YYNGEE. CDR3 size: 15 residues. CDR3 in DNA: TGTGCCAGTGGGCAAACGGGAGCCGGGGCCAACGTCCTGACTTTC. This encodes CASGQTGAGANVLTF.

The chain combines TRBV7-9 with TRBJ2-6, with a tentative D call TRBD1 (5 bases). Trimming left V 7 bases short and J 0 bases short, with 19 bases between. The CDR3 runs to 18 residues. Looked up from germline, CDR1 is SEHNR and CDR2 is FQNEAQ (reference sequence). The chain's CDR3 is CASILSKDTYSGANVLTF. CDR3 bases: TGTGCCAGCATACTTTCCAAGGACACCTACTCTGGGGCCAACGTCCTGACTTTC.

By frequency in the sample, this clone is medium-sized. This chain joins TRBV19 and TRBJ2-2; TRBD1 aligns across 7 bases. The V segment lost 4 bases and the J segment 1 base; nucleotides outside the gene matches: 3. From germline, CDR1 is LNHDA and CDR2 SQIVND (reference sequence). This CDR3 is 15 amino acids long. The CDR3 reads CASSKGQQNTGELFF. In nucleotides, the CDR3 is TGTGCCAGTAGTAAGGGACAGCAGAACACCGGGGAGCTGTTTTTT.

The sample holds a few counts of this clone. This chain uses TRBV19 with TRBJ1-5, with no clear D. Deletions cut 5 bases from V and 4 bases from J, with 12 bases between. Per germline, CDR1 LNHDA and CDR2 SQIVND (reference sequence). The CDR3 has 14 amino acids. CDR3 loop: CASSPSRGNQPQHF. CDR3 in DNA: TGTGCCAGTAGTCCTTCTCGAGGTAATCAGCCCCAGCATTTT.

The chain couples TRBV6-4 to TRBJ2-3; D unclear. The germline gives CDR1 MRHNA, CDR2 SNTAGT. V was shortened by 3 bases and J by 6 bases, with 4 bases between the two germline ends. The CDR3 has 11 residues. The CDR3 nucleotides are TGTGCCAGCAGTGAACTGGATACGCAGTATTTT. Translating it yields CASSELDTQYF.

The CDR3 loop reads CASSMGRAEPYEQYF. The CDR3 DNA follows: TGTGCCAGTAGTATGGGGAGAGCCGAGCCCTACGAGCAGTACTTC. The rearrangement uses TRBV19 and TRBJ2-7; possible D gene TRBD2, 5 bases. There are 15 residues in the CDR3. Germline assignment: CDR1 LNHDA and CDR2 SQIVND (reference sequence). Trimming removed 3 bases at V and 2 bases at J, with 14 bases between. The full variable domain, with the rest looked up from reference TRBV19 and TRBJ2-7, is DGGITQSPKYLFRKEGQNVTLSCEQNLNHDAMYWYRQDPGQGLRLIYYSQIVNDFQKGDIAEGYSVSREKKESFPLTVTSAQKNPTAFYLCASSMGRAEPYEQYFGPGTRLTVT.

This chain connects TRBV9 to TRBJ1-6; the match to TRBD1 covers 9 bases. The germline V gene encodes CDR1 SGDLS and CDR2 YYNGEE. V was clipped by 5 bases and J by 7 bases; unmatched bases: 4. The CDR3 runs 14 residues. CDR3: CASSGDRVNSPLHF. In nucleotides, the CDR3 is TGTGCCAGCAGTGGGGACAGGGTAAATTCACCCCTCCACTTT.

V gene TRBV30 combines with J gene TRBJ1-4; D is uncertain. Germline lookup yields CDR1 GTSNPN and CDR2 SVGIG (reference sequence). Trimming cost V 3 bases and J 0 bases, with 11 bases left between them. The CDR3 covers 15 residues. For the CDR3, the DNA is TGTGCCTGGAGATTTGGAGTTTCAACTAATGAAAAACTGTTTTTT. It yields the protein CAWRFGVSTNEKLFF.

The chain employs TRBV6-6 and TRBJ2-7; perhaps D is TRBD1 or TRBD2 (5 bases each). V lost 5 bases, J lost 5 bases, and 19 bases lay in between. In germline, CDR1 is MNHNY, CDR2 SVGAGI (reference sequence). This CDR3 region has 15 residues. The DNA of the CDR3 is TGTGCCAGCAGTCACGGGATTGGGGGTTCTAACGAGCAGTACTTC. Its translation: CASSHGIGGSNEQYF.

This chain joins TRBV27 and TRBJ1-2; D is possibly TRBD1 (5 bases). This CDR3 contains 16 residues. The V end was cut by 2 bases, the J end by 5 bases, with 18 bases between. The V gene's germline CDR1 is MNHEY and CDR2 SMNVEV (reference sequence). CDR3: CASSLAEGEFPYGYTF. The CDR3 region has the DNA TGTGCCAGCAGTTTAGCGGAAGGGGAGTTCCCTTATGGCTACACCTTC.

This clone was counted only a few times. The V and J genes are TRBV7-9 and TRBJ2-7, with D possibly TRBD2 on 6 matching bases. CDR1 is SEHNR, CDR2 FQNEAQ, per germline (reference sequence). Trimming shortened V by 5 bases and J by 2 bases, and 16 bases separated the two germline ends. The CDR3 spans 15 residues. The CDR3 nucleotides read TGTGCCAGCAGCCCCCTGGAGGGAGAGGCCTACGAGCAGTACTTC. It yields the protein CASSPLEGEAYEQYF.

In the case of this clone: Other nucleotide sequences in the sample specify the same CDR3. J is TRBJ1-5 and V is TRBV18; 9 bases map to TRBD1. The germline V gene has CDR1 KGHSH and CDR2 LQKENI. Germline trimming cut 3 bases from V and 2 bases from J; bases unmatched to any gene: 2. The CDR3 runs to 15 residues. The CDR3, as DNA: TGTGCCAGCTCACCGGACAGGGGTGGCAATCAGCCCCAGCATTTT. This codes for CASSPDRGGNQPQHF.

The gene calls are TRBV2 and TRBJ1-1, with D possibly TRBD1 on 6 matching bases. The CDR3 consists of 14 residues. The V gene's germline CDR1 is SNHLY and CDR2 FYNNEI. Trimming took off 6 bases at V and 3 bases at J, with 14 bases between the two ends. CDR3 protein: CASRVQGMDTEAFF. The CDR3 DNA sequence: TGTGCCAGCAGGGTACAGGGCATGGACACTGAAGCTTTCTTT. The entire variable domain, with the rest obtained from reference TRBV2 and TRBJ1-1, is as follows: EPEVTQTPSHQVTQMGQEVILRCVPISNHLYFYWYRQILGQKVEFLVSFYNNEISEKSEIFDDQFSVERPDGSNFTLKIRSTKLEDSAMYFCASRVQGMDTEAFFGQGTRLTVV.

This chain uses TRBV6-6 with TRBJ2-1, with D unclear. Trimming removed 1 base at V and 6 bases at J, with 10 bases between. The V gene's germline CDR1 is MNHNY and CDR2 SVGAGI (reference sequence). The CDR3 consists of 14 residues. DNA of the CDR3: TGTGCCAGCAGTTACTTGGACCGCACCAATGAGCAGTTCTTC. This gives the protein CASSYLDRTNEQFF.

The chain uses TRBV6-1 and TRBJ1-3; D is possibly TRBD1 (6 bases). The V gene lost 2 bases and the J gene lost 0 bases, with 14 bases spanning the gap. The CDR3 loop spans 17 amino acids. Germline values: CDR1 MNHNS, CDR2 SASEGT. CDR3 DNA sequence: TGTGCCAGCAGTGAATTGGGCAGGGGCGTCTCTGGAAACACCATATATTTT. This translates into CASSELGRGVSGNTIYF.

The CDR3 region is CASSAPNLNTGELFF. CDR3 sequence (DNA): TGCGCCAGCAGCGCCCCGAACCTGAACACCGGGGAGCTGTTTTTT. This chain connects TRBV5-1 to TRBJ2-2; the D is unclear. V was trimmed by 4 bases and J by 1 base, leaving 11 bases between them. Germline CDR1 reads SGHRS; CDR2 reads YFSETQ. This CDR3 is 15 amino acids long.

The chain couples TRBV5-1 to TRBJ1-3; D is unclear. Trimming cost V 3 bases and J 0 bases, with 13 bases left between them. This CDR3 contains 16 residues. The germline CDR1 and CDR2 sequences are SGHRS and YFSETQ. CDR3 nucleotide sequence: TGCGCCAGCAGCTGGGCCCAGCTCGACTCTGGAAACACCATATATTTT. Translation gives CASSWAQLDSGNTIYF.

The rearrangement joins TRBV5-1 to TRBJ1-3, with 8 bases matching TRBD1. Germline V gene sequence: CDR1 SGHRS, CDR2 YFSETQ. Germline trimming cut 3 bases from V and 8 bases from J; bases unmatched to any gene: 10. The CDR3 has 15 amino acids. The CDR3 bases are TGCGCCAGCAGCTCGCAGGGGGCCAGAGGAGACACCATATATTTT. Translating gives CASSSQGARGDTIYF.

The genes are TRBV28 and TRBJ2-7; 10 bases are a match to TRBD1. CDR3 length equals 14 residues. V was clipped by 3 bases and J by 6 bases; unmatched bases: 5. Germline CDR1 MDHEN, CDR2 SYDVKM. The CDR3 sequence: CASSLGGQGVEQYF. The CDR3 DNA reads TGTGCCAGCAGTTTGGGAGGACAGGGGGTCGAGCAGTACTTC.

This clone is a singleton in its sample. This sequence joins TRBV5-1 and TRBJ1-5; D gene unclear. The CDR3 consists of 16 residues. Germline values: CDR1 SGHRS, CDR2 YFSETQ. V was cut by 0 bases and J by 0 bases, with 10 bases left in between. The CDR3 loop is CASSLGLSNSNQPQHF. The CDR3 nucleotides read TGCGCCAGCAGCTTGGGGCTGTCCAATAGCAATCAGCCCCAGCATTTT.